Listed here is a single T cell receptor beta chain. Its antigen is undetermined. The table came from immunoSEQ multiplex PCR; TCRdb's copy has only in-frame clones and leaves some out. Of around 7,300 clones detected, roughly four fifths appear once; the ten largest clones hold approximately 1.4%. The time point: 2015-2016 season, 7 days after influenza vaccination. Subjects lived in the community and lacked influenza vaccine within the prior 6 months. The data stem from a study of follicular helper T cells after annual influenza vaccination. Overall study: For some subjects, blood spans the 2013-2014, 2014-2015 and 2015-2016 annual vaccinations.

Study findings and constraints: ICOS+CD38+ cTfh clonality tracked population frequency, and its change tracked circulating plasmablast change.

Germline V CDR1 and CDR2: MDHEN, SYDVKM. The CDR3 is made up of 17 amino acids. V was shortened by 6 bases and J by 7 bases, with 24 bases between the two germline ends. The material sequenced was CXCR5- memory CD4+ T cells sorted from blood, taken 7 days after influenza vaccination. The receptor comes from an adult who received the influenza vaccine. The rearrangement links TRBV28 to TRBJ2-2, with D maybe TRBD1 (6 bases). The CDR3 is CASRKSRRSGDSGELFF. The CDR3 DNA follows: TGTGCCAGCAGGAAATCCCGAAGGTCAGGGGATAGCGGGGAGCTGTTTTTT.